This TCR beta chain is drawn from a study of cytomegalovirus exposure and HLA in healthy donors. Study-wide results and caveats: Cytomegalovirus association was listed for around 170 TCR beta chains. TCR beta V- and J-gene trimming was later associated with a missense DCLRE1C variant. In a later analysis, most CMV-associated TCR beta chains appeared HLA-restricted.

Germline assignment: CDR1 DFQATT and CDR2 SNEGSKA (reference sequence). Trimming removed 0 bases at V and 8 bases at J, with 5 bases between. This CDR3 region has 11 residues. Concerning this clone itself: The antigen remains undetermined.

PCR employed 60 Vbeta and 13 Jbeta primers. Generated by immunoSEQ multiplex PCR, the TCRdb table keeps only in-frame clones and is missing some. The sample lists 97,000 or so clones; about three fifths were seen once. The rearrangement uses TRBV20-1 and TRBJ2-1, with D hard to call. The sequence derives from a human donor in good health. The specimen was PBMCs. The CDR3 DNA reads as TGCAGTGCTAGAGATATAGATGAGCAGTTCTTC. This gives the protein CSARDIDEQFF.